These 23 T cell receptor beta chains were sequenced from one sample in a study of blood T cell repertoires in COVID-19. Assay: immunoSEQ multiplex PCR; the TCRdb copy retains only in-frame clones and omits some. The sample includes about 400,000 clones, around nine tenths seen only once; the top ten take about 2.9%. Sequenced sample: peripheral blood. These receptors were collected from a human donor in a cohort sampled during active COVID-19.

The chain is built from TRBV7-9 and TRBJ2-2; no clear D. The CDR3 is made up of 12 amino acids. V gave up 1 base and J gave up 7 bases, with 4 bases separating them. Germline lookup yields CDR1 SEHNR and CDR2 FQNEAQ (reference sequence). CDR3 DNA: TGTGCCAGCAGCTTAGTAATCGGGGAGCTGTTTTTT. Protein sequence: CASSLVIGELFF.

The chain employs TRBV30 and TRBJ1-1; no clear D gene. Germline V gives CDR1 GTSNPN, CDR2 SVGIG (reference sequence). V shed 4 bases and J shed 0 bases, with 9 bases lying between them. CDR3 length equals 13 residues. The CDR3 nucleotides read TGTGCCTGGAAGTACAGCTTGAACACTGAAGCTTTCTTT. Translation: CAWKYSLNTEAFF.

CDR3 sequence reads: CASSQELAGSSYEQYF. As DNA, the CDR3 is TGCGCCAGCAGCCAAGAACTAGCGGGAAGCTCCTACGAGCAGTACTTC. V usage is TRBV4-1 and J usage is TRBJ2-7; TRBD2 aligns across 10 bases. The germline V gene encodes CDR1 MGHRA and CDR2 YSYEKL. Trimming at V came to 0 bases and at J to 0 bases, leaving 2 bases not matched to a gene. This CDR3 is built from 16 residues.

V gene TRBV19 combines with J gene TRBJ1-3; 8 bases match TRBD1. The ends lost 6 bases at V and 4 bases at J; junction bases unmatched: 5. This CDR3 is built from 14 residues. Germline V gene sequence: CDR1 LNHDA, CDR2 SQIVND (reference sequence). The CDR3 sequence is CASSRDRGGNTIYF. CDR3 DNA sequence: TGTGCCAGTAGCAGAGACAGGGGCGGAAACACCATATATTTT.

The chain has TRBV18 and TRBJ1-2; maybe TRBD1 (6 bases). CDR3 length equals 13 residues. Germline lookup yields CDR1 KGHSH and CDR2 LQKENI. V was cut by 6 bases and J by 6 bases, with 14 bases left in between. The CDR3 region is CASSMGGDNGYTF. The CDR3 DNA sequence: TGTGCCAGCTCTATGGGAGGGGACAATGGCTACACCTTC. Looking up the rest from reference TRBV18 and TRBJ1-2 gives the full variable domain: NAGVMQNPRHLVRRRGQEARLRCSPMKGHSHVYWYRQLPEEGLKFMVYLQKENIIDESGMPKERFSAEFPKEGPSILRIQQVVRGDSAAYFCASSMGGDNGYTFGSGTRLTVV.

V usage is TRBV19 and J usage is TRBJ1-4; D possibly corresponds to TRBD1 (5 bases). Germline V gives CDR1 LNHDA, CDR2 SQIVND (reference sequence). Trimming took off 4 bases at V and 8 bases at J, with 17 bases between the two ends. The CDR3 extends over 15 amino acids. The CDR3 nucleotides read TGTGCCAGTAGTACAGGGCACGCTGGTGGAGAAAAACTGTTTTTT. Amino acid sequence: CASSTGHAGGEKLFF.

The gene calls are TRBV5-1 and TRBJ2-2, with 16 bases aligning to TRBD2. V lost 4 bases, J lost 5 bases, and 8 bases stayed unmatched. Germline loops: CDR1 SGHRS, CDR2 YFSETQ. This CDR3 contains 18 residues. CDR3 in DNA: TGCGCCAGCAGCCACCCGGGACTAGCGGGGGGGCTAACCGGGGAGCTGTTTTTT. Its protein product is CASSHPGLAGGLTGELFF.

The chain is built from TRBV10-3 and TRBJ2-2; 7 nucleotides agree with TRBD2. CDR1 is ENHRY and CDR2 is SYGVKD in the germline V gene. Trimming cost V 9 bases and J 1 base; bases outside gene matches: 5. The CDR3 is made up of 14 amino acids. CDR3 residues: CAITQRGNTGELFF. As DNA, the CDR3 is TGTGCCATTACGCAGCGGGGGAACACCGGGGAGCTGTTTTTT.

The genes are TRBV5-1 and TRBJ2-5, with D perhaps TRBD2 (5 bases). This CDR3 is built from 14 residues. V lost 1 base to trimming and J lost 1 base, with 8 bases between them. Germline CDR1 is SGHRS and CDR2 is YFSETQ. The CDR3 reads CASSLSAVQETQYF. The CDR3 nucleotides are TGCGCCAGCAGCTTGTCAGCGGTCCAAGAGACCCAGTACTTC.

The CDR3 DNA is TGTGCCACCAGCAGAGATCGTCCGGGTAGCACAGATACGCAGTATTTT. Translation: CATSRDRPGSTDTQYF. The chain combines TRBV15 with TRBJ2-3; D ambiguous. Germline loops: CDR1 LNHNV, CDR2 YYDKDF (reference sequence). The CDR3 is made up of 16 amino acids. Trimming took 0 bases from V and 0 from J, leaving 10 bases between them.

V usage is TRBV6-2 or TRBV6-3 and J usage is TRBJ2-2, with D maybe TRBD2 (5 bases). Germline V gene data show CDR1 as MNHEY and CDR2 as SVGEGT. V gave up 6 bases and J gave up 2 bases, with 10 bases separating them. CDR3 size: 14 residues. In DNA form, the CDR3 reads TGTGCCAGCAGCCCCACGGGAAACACCGGGGAGCTGTTTTTT. As protein: CASSPTGNTGELFF.

In nucleotides, the CDR3 is TGTGCCAGCAGCCAAGGACCGGGTGGCCCAAATGAAAAACTGTTTTTT. Translation gives CASSQGPGGPNEKLFF. The chain recombines TRBV3-1 (or the pseudogene TRBV3-2) with TRBJ1-4; D call uncertain. The germline V gene has CDR1 LGHDT and CDR2 YNNKEL (reference sequence). CDR3 length: 16 amino acids. V lost 1 base and J 5 bases, leaving 14 bases between the germline ends.

The rearrangement joins TRBV5-1 to TRBJ1-1; the match to TRBD1 covers 9 bases. After removal of 4 bases from V and 4 bases from J, the junction contained 8 bases not matched to a gene. The CDR3 loop spans 15 amino acids. Germline-derived CDR1 and CDR2 are SGHRS and YFSETQ. Here the CDR3 DNA reads TGCGCCAGCAGCATCAGGACAGGGGAGGGCACTGAAGCTTTCTTT. It specifies CASSIRTGEGTEAFF.

This clone has more than one count but fewer than ten. The genes are TRBV7-3 and TRBJ2-2; no reliable D call. The germline V and J ends were trimmed by 5 bases and 6 bases, with 10 bases remaining between them. Germline CDR1 is SGHTA and CDR2 is FQGTGA. The CDR3 is 13 amino acids. CDR3 nucleotide sequence: TGTGCCAGCAGCCCCTATGCGCCCGGGGAGCTGTTTTTT. This translates into CASSPYAPGELFF.

This chain uses TRBV7-3 with TRBJ2-2; 7 nucleotides align to TRBD2. The CDR3 runs to 16 residues. With 5 bases clipped from V and 0 bases from J, the junction kept 6 bases outside the gene matches. CDR1 SGHTA and CDR2 FQGTGA come from the germline V gene. For the CDR3, the DNA is TGTGCCAGCAGCATCACTAGCGCTTCGAACACCGGGGAGCTGTTTTTT. As protein: CASSITSASNTGELFF. Looking up the rest from reference TRBV7-3 and TRBJ2-2 gives the full variable domain: GAGVSQTPSNKVTEKGKYVELRCDPISGHTALYWYRQSLGQGPEFLIYFQGTGAADDSGLPNDRFFAVRPEGSVSTLKIQRTERGDSAVYLCASSITSASNTGELFFGEGSRLTVL.

This chain connects TRBV2 to TRBJ2-7; D gene uncertain. Trimming took 4 bases from V and 3 from J, leaving 10 bases between them. The V gene's germline CDR1 is SNHLY and CDR2 FYNNEI. This CDR3 is built from 13 residues. The CDR3 DNA sequence: TGTGCCAGCAGTGGGAGACTTCTCTACGAGCAGTACTTC. Translation gives CASSGRLLYEQYF.

This chain uses TRBV2 with TRBJ1-2, with D perhaps TRBD1 (6 bases). The V gene's germline CDR1 is SNHLY and CDR2 FYNNEI. This CDR3 is 15 amino acids long. Trimming cost V 7 bases and J 4 bases, with 19 bases left between them. DNA of the CDR3: TGTGCCAGCACTATATCGACAGGAACTCTCTATGGCTACACCTTC. Translating it yields CASTISTGTLYGYTF. Full variable domain (outside the CDR3, taken from reference TRBV2 and TRBJ1-2): EPEVTQTPSHQVTQMGQEVILRCVPISNHLYFYWYRQILGQKVEFLVSFYNNEISEKSEIFDDQFSVERPDGSNFTLKIRSTKLEDSAMYFCASTISTGTLYGYTFGSGTRLTVV.

The rearrangement uses TRBV11-3 and TRBJ2-3; D uncertain. CDR1 and CDR2 (germline): SGHNT, YENEEA. Trimming shortened V by 5 bases and J by 0 bases, and 9 bases separated the two germline ends. CDR3 size: 14 residues. CDR3: CASSAGHSTDTQYF. The CDR3 coding sequence is TGTGCCAGCAGCGCAGGCCATAGCACAGATACGCAGTATTTT. The variable domain in full, with the rest retrieved from reference TRBV11-3 and TRBJ2-3, is EAGVVQSPRYKIIEKKQPVAFWCNPISGHNTLYWYLQNLGQGPELLIRYENEEAVDDSQLPKDRFSAERLKGVDSTLKIQPAELGDSAVYLCASSAGHSTDTQYFGPGTRLTVL.

J is TRBJ1-3 and V is TRBV15; D call uncertain. The germline gives CDR1 LNHNV, CDR2 YYDKDF (reference sequence). The CDR3 loop spans 14 amino acids. The ends were cut back, 8 bases at V and 1 base at J, with 12 bases in the middle. DNA for the CDR3: TGTGCCACCGGGGAGGGTGAATCTGGAAACACCATATATTTT. It is translated as CATGEGESGNTIYF.

The chain has TRBV30 and TRBJ2-2; 7 bases are a match to TRBD1. Trimming at V came to 3 bases and at J to 2 bases, leaving 9 bases not matched to a gene. CDR3 length equals 16 residues. Germline V gene lookup returns CDR1 GTSNPN and CDR2 SVGIG (reference sequence). The CDR3 protein is CAWRPSTGTNTGELFF. Written as DNA, the CDR3 is TGTGCCTGGAGACCCTCGACAGGGACCAACACCGGGGAGCTGTTTTTT.

The count of this clone is one. The chain is built from TRBV5-8 and TRBJ2-5; 9 nucleotides line up with TRBD2. This CDR3 region has 15 residues. The V and J ends lost 4 bases and 5 bases, in that order; junction bases with no gene match: 9. Germline V CDR1 and CDR2: SGHTS, YDEGEE. CDR3: CASSPYLAGRETQYF. The CDR3 DNA is TGTGCCAGCAGCCCCTATCTAGCGGGGAGGGAGACCCAGTACTTC.

The V and J genes are TRBV20-1 and TRBJ1-2, with a possible D match to TRBD1 (6 bases). Germline V lookup: CDR1 DFQATT, CDR2 SNEGSKA (reference sequence). V was cut by 3 bases and J by 6 bases, with 14 bases left in between. CDR3 size: 13 residues. The CDR3 sequence is CSASEQGLHGYTF. Here the CDR3 DNA reads TGCAGTGCTAGTGAACAGGGCTTACATGGCTACACCTTC.

The chain has TRBV5-8 and TRBJ1-1, with no clear D. Trimming took off 7 bases at V and 4 bases at J, with 20 bases between the two ends. This CDR3 comprises 15 residues. Germline lookup yields CDR1 SGHTS and CDR2 YDEGEE. The chain's CDR3 is CASLDPPGLATEAFF. The CDR3 DNA is TGTGCCAGCTTAGACCCTCCGGGTCTGGCCACTGAAGCTTTCTTT. Drawing the rest from reference TRBV5-8 and TRBJ1-1, the complete variable domain is EAGVTQSPTHLIKTRGQQATLRCSPISGHTSVYWYQQALGLGLQFLLWYDEGEERNRGNFPPRFSGRQFPNYSSELNVNALELEDSALYLCASLDPPGLATEAFFGQGTRLTVV.